This T cell receptor (beta chain) was obtained from a study of T cell changes during pregnancy in multiple sclerosis (dated by TCRdb to the late 2010s). Broadly, across the study: The study looked at changes in the T cell repertoire across pregnancy in women with multiple sclerosis.

Spanning cysteine to phenylalanine, the CDR3 consists of 11 amino acids. The retained sequence is limited to the CDR3, 33 bases, with the frame set at the first base. V loses 0 bases, J loses 10 bases, and the germline ends lie 9 bases apart. The CDR1 and CDR2 encoded by the germline V gene (reference sequence) are GTSNPN and SVGIG. On this clone itself: What this receptor recognizes is not known. Within one base of it there is no much larger clone, and no base qualities were kept.

Library preparation employed the immunoSEQ multiplex PCR assay. Held by TCRdb, this immuneACCESS table contains in-frame sequences only and omits some clones. Under half of the omission traces to an unresolved V gene where checked; the cause of the rest is unknown. This sample gives approximately 47,000 clones in total; roughly 89% of them show up just once. The biggest ten clones account for under 2% of the sample. Recombination connected TRBV30 to TRBJ1-1, with the identity of the D gene unclear. The specimen comprised peripheral blood, sampled in the first trimester of pregnancy. This TCR derives from a female donor with multiple sclerosis, enrolled in a pregnancy study. The CDR3 protein sequence reads: CAWSVGVGAFF. At the DNA level, the sequence is TGTGCCTGGAGTGTAGGAGTAGGAGCTTTCTTT.